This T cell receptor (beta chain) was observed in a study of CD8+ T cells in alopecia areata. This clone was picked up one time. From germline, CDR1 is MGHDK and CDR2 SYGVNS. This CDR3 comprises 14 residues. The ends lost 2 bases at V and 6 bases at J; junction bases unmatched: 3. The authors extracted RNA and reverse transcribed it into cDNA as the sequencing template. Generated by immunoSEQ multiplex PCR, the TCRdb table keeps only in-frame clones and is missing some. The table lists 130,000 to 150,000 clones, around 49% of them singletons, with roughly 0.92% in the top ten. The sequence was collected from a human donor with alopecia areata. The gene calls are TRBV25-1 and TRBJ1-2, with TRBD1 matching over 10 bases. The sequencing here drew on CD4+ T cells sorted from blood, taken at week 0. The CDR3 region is CASSEPTGGNGYTF. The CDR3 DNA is TGTGCCAGCAGTGAACCGACAGGGGGCAATGGCTACACCTTC.